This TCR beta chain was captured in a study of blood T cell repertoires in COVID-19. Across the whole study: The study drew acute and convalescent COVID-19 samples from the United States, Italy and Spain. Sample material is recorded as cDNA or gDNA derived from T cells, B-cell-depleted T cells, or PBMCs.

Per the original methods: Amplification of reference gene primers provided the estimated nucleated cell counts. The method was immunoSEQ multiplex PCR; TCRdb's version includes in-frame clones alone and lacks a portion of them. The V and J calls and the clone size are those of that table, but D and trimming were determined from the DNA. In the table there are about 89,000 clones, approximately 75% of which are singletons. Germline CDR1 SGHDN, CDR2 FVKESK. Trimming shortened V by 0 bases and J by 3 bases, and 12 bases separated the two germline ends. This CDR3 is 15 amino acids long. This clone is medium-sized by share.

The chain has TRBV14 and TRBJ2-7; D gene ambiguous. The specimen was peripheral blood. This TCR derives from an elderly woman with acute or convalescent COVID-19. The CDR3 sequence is CASSQDGSRFYEQYF. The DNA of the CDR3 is TGTGCCAGCAGCCAAGATGGTAGCAGATTCTACGAGCAGTACTTC.